Described below is a single TCR beta chain sequence and its context. Its antigen is not identified. This entry belongs to a study of OX40 agonist ivuxolimab in advanced cancers. Points from the study as a whole: Clones of CD4+ and CD8+ blood T cells grew by week 6 at doses of 0.1 to 3.0 mg/kg. Clonal expansion was among the lowest in partial responders at 0.1-3.0 mg/kg, especially CD8+.

This table comes from immunoSEQ multiplex PCR, and its TCRdb copy is limited to in-frame clones, with some not included. The data contain roughly 22,000 clones, roughly nine tenths of them singletons. The CDR3 covers 15 residues. Germline loops: CDR1 LGHNA, CDR2 YNFKEQ. V was shortened by 3 bases and J by 8 bases, with 17 bases between the two germline ends. The source was CD4+ or CD8+ T cells sorted from blood, collected in a trial of the OX40 agonist ivuxolimab. The chain combines TRBV4-2 with TRBJ1-3; D is unresolved. The clonotype comes from an adult with an advanced solid tumor such as melanoma, head and neck, liver or kidney cancer. CDR3 in amino acids: CASSHASRGGYTIYF. CDR3 coding DNA: TGTGCCAGCAGCCACGCTAGCCGGGGAGGGTACACCATATATTTT.